The clone carrying this TCR beta chain has more than one count but fewer than ten. A sort by CD45RO/CCR7/CD25/CD127/CD95/CD27 yielded CD4+ naive, central memory, regulatory and stem cell-like memory cells. The V gene's germline CDR1 is SGHTA and CDR2 FQGNSA. CDR3 length equals 14 residues. V was cut by 5 bases and J by 3 bases, with 14 bases left in between. This sample stems from a study of beta chain features in type 1 diabetes. Study at large: The number of sorted cells examined across all samples was some 99 million.

Investigators reverse transcribed all isolated RNA, so they sequenced expressed TCRB transcripts. Profiled with immunoSEQ multiplex PCR; TCRdb holds only in-frame clones, not every one. The profile shows some 400,000 clones, approximately 15% of them singletons. The receptor was derived from a woman aged 18-29 years in good health. The sequencing input was naive CD4+ T cells from blood. The chain employs TRBV7-2 and TRBJ2-7, with D tentatively TRBD2 (5 bases). CDR3 amino acids: CASSPTGKRYEQYF. CDR3 coding DNA: TGTGCCAGCAGCCCCACCGGGAAACGCTACGAGCAGTACTTC.